One sample yielded the 17 T cell receptor beta chains listed below, sequenced in a study of beta chain features in type 1 diabetes. The study reverse transcribed the entire isolated RNA, so it sequenced expressed TCRB transcripts. Generated by immunoSEQ multiplex PCR, the TCRdb table keeps only in-frame clones and is missing some. This table has hundreds of thousands of clones, roughly a sixth appearing once. The sequenced sample was naive CD4+ T cells from blood. These receptors were taken from a woman between 18 and 30 years old in good health.

This clone was picked up a small number of times. The rearrangement uses TRBV7-2 and TRBJ2-5; D unresolved. This CDR3 region has 13 residues. V was shortened by 5 bases and J by 5 bases, with 12 bases between the two germline ends. From germline, CDR1 is SGHTA and CDR2 FQGNSA. The CDR3 coding sequence is TGTGCCAGCAGCATAAATCCCGGGGAGACCCAGTACTTC. Residues: CASSINPGETQYF. Using reference TRBV7-2 and TRBJ2-5 for the parts outside the CDR3, the full variable domain is GAGVSQSPSNKVTEKGKDVELRCDPISGHTALYWYRQSLGQGLEFLIYFQGNSAPDKSGLPSDRFSAERTGGSVSTLTIQRTQQEDSAVYLCASSINPGETQYFGPGTRLLVL.

This chain joins TRBV18 and TRBJ1-1; D call uncertain. With 0 bases removed from V and 7 bases from J, the gap between germline ends came to 15 bases. Germline CDR1 reads KGHSH; CDR2 reads LQKENI. This CDR3 has 15 residues. CDR3 coding DNA: TGTGCCAGCTCACCACCGTCCCCCTGGGCCGGTGAAGCTTTCTTT. Translated, it gives CASSPPSPWAGEAFF.

This clone turned up a few times. The chain combines TRBV2 with TRBJ2-5, with unresolved D. The germline V gene has CDR1 SNHLY and CDR2 FYNNEI. The CDR3 has 14 residues. V was cut by 4 bases and J by 1 base, with 10 bases left in between. CDR3: CASSALRTQETQYF. The CDR3 region has the DNA TGTGCCAGCAGTGCGCTACGTACCCAAGAGACCCAGTACTTC.

The chain couples TRBV7-6 to TRBJ2-2, with D tentatively TRBD1 or TRBD2 (5 bases each). Per the germline V gene, CDR1 is SGHVS and CDR2 is FNYEAQ. The V end lost 5 bases, the J end lost 6 bases, and 13 bases lay between the germline ends. This CDR3 has 14 amino acids. The CDR3: CASSPGPGPGELFF. CDR3 in DNA: TGTGCCAGCAGCCCGGGGCCGGGCCCCGGGGAGCTGTTTTTT.

This clone was seen more than once but under ten times. Other DNA variants within this sample encode the same CDR3. The chain links TRBV7-3 to TRBJ2-5; 9 nucleotides line up with TRBD1. Unmatched junction bases numbered 3, after V lost 5 bases and J lost 5 bases. Germline V lookup: CDR1 SGHTA, CDR2 FQGTGA. The CDR3 is 13 amino acids. In DNA form, the CDR3 reads TGTGCCAGCAGCCCGGGGACAGGGGAGACCCAGTACTTC. Translating gives CASSPGTGETQYF.

The chain has TRBV7-3 and TRBJ1-5; D not resolved. The CDR3 runs 13 residues. Germline values: CDR1 SGHTA, CDR2 FQGTGA. Trimming took off 3 bases at V and 4 bases at J, with 7 bases between the two ends. The CDR3: CASSFAVNQPQHF. CDR3 in DNA: TGTGCCAGCAGCTTTGCGGTAAATCAGCCCCAGCATTTT.

This clone appeared a few times. The chain recombines TRBV7-2 with TRBJ2-6; 12 bases fit TRBD1. Trimming at V came to 5 bases and at J to 2 bases, leaving 10 bases not matched to a gene. CDR3 length: 19 residues. Germline loops: CDR1 SGHTA, CDR2 FQGNSA. This CDR3 is CASSGQTGTGGAGANVLTF. The CDR3 nucleotides read TGTGCCAGCAGCGGTCAGACCGGGACAGGGGGCGCTGGGGCCAACGTCCTGACTTTC.

This clone was counted only a few times. V is TRBV28 and J is TRBJ1-1; no clear D gene. CDR1 is MDHEN and CDR2 is SYDVKM in the germline V gene. V was clipped by 5 bases and J by 1 base, with 5 bases between them. This CDR3 spans 12 amino acids. CDR3 DNA sequence: TGTGCCAGCAGTACGACGAACACTGAAGCTTTCTTT. It yields the protein CASSTTNTEAFF.

In its sample, this clone was seen many times. Distinct nucleotide sequences in the sample also encode this CDR3. V usage is TRBV7-9 and J usage is TRBJ1-4; D gene unclear. Germline loops: CDR1 SEHNR, CDR2 FQNEAQ (reference sequence). V gave up 3 bases and J gave up 8 bases, with 4 bases separating them. This CDR3 is built from 11 residues. The CDR3 sequence: CASSFSEKLFF. DNA of the CDR3: TGTGCCAGCAGCTTCTCCGAAAAACTGTTTTTT.

This clone was seen ten or more times. This chain links TRBV7-9 with TRBJ2-1; D uncertain. CDR1 and CDR2 (germline): SEHNR, FQNEAQ (reference sequence). The V gene lost 2 bases and the J gene lost 13 bases, with 18 bases spanning the gap. The CDR3 is 14 amino acids. CDR3 coding DNA: TGTGCCAGCAGCTTACTTAAGCCGCCTGGAACCCAGTTCTTC. Translating gives CASSLLKPPGTQFF.

This sequence joins TRBV28 and TRBJ1-5; tentative D call: TRBD1 (5 bases). V was trimmed by 4 bases and J by 4 bases, leaving 14 bases between them. CDR3 size: 15 residues. Germline-derived CDR1 and CDR2 are MDHEN and SYDVKM. DNA of the CDR3: TGTGCCAGCAGTTCACCCCCGGGACGGAATCAGCCCCAGCATTTT. It encodes CASSSPPGRNQPQHF.

This clone was found a few times. The chain links TRBV10-3 to TRBJ2-1; tentatively, D is TRBD2 (6 bases). The V gene lost 5 bases and the J gene lost 15 bases, with 20 bases spanning the gap. This CDR3 spans 13 amino acids. The germline CDR1 and CDR2 sequences are ENHRY and SYGVKD. CDR3 DNA sequence: TGTGCCATCAGTCCCAATGATGGTAGCGGAAGGTTCTTC. It specifies CAISPNDGSGRFF.

The chain employs TRBV7-2 and TRBJ2-1, with 11 bases matching TRBD2. The trim removed 4 bases at V and 5 bases at J, leaving 10 bases unmatched. CDR1 and CDR2 from the germline V gene are SGHTA and FQGNSA. This CDR3 region has 17 residues. The CDR3 loop is CASSSAAGTSGNNEQFF. The CDR3 DNA is TGTGCCAGCAGCTCAGCCGCCGGGACTAGCGGAAACAATGAGCAGTTCTTC.

The chain combines TRBV2 with TRBJ1-1; no clear D gene. CDR3 length: 14 amino acids. The germline gives CDR1 SNHLY, CDR2 FYNNEI. Trimming shortened V by 7 bases and J by 7 bases, and 19 bases separated the two germline ends. The CDR3 bases are TGTGCCAGCACCCAGGAAACGTTCTCTGGTGAAGCTTTCTTT. Translation: CASTQETFSGEAFF.

The rearrangement uses TRBV11-2 and TRBJ2-6; D is undetermined. This CDR3 comprises 16 residues. Deletions cut 6 bases from V and 4 bases from J, with 16 bases between. Germline V gene data show CDR1 as SGHAT and CDR2 as FQNNGV. The CDR3 region has the DNA TGTGCCAGCAGGACATGGAAGGGATCAGGGGCCAACGTCCTGACTTTC. Its translation is CASRTWKGSGANVLTF.

The table lists this clone with a few counts. This sample includes further DNA sequences coding for the same CDR3. V gene TRBV9 combines with J gene TRBJ2-6; D is possibly TRBD2 (6 bases). The CDR3 length is 15 residues. V lost 2 bases and J lost 0, with 6 bases in between. Per germline, CDR1 SGDLS and CDR2 YYNGEE. The DNA for the CDR3 is TGTGCCAGCAGCGTCGGGGGCTCTGGGGCCAACGTCCTGACTTTC. It encodes CASSVGGSGANVLTF.

The sample holds a few counts of this clone. This rearrangement joins TRBV21-1 to TRBJ2-7; the table's TRBD1 call for D was not verified on the DNA. TRBV21-1 is a recognized pseudogene. The CDR3 contains 14 residues. CDR3 nucleotides: TGTGCCAGCATCACAGGGGACAGGGTTCCCGAGCAGTACTTC. It translates to CASITGDRVPEQYF.